This TCR beta chain stems from a study of control samples from healthy donors and cancer patients. Unmatched junction bases numbered 8, after V lost 6 bases and J lost 4 bases. Germline V gene lookup returns CDR1 MNHEY and CDR2 SVGAGI. The CDR3 has 14 residues. Clones were sequenced by immunoSEQ multiplex PCR, and TCRdb holds only the in-frame ones, with some missing. The sample comprises fewer than 120,000 clones, more than 75% of which are singletons, and 3.5% to 4.5% rests with the top ten. This TCR was sampled from a woman aged 55-70 years with lung cancer. What was sequenced was PBMCs. The chain recombines TRBV6-5 with TRBJ1-1, with 7 bases identical to TRBD1. This chain's CDR3 is CASRETGSTTEAFF. The CDR3 DNA follows: TGTGCCAGCAGGGAGACAGGGTCGACCACTGAAGCTTTCTTT.